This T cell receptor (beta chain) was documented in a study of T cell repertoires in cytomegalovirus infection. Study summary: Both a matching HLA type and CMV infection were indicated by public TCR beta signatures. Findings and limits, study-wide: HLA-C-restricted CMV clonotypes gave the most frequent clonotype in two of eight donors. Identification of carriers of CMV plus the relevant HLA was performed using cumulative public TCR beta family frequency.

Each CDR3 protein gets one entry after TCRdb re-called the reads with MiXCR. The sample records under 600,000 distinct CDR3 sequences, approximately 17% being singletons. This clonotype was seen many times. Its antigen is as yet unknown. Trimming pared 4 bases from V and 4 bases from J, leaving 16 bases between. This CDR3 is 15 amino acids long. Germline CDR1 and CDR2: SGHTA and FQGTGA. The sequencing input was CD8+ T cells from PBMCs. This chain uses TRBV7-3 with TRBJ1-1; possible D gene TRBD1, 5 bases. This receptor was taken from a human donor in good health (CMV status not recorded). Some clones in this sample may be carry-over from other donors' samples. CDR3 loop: CASSSEPGWGTEAFF. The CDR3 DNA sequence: TGTGCCAGCAGCTCAGAACCAGGGTGGGGCACTGAAGCTTTCTTT.